The clone carrying this T cell receptor beta chain was found once. The data were taken from a study of blood T cell repertoires in COVID-19. Study summary: Samples of COVID-19 (acute and convalescent) were obtained from the United States, Italy and Spain. PBMCs, B-cell-depleted T cells, or T cells provided the cDNA or gDNA that made up the material.

In the original workflow: Estimation of nucleated cell counts was performed using reference gene primer amplification. The method was immunoSEQ multiplex PCR; TCRdb's version includes in-frame clones alone and lacks a portion of them. V and J calls and clone size are copied from that table; D and trimming were computed from the DNA. The profile shows about 220,000 clones, roughly four fifths of them singletons. In Cohort 3, a recovered donor had either two negative PCRs, clearance, or symptom resolution. Germline-derived CDR1 and CDR2 are DFQATT and SNEGSKA (reference sequence). This CDR3 is 14 amino acids long. Losses at the gene ends were 3 bases for V and 1 base for J; bases not matched to a gene: 1.

The chain has TRBV20-1 and TRBJ2-3, with 10 bases identical to TRBD1. Sequenced input: PBMCs or T cells enriched from blood (not recorded which). The TCR comes from a woman aged 55-70 years who had recovered from COVID-19. The CDR3 DNA sequence: TGCAGTGCTAGTGGGACAGGGGGCACAGATACGCAGTATTTT. Protein: CSASGTGGTDTQYF.